This T cell receptor beta chain was profiled in a study of glioma-infiltrating T cells after dendritic cell vaccination. Up to about 2 ug genomic DNA was used for TCRB CDR3 amplification. Sequencing used immunoSEQ multiplex PCR; TCRdb keeps in-frame clones, though not all of them. The data hold 100,000 or so clones, with around 80% observed a single time. This clone was picked up a small number of times. The CDR3 is 14 amino acids. Trimming cost V 1 base and J 5 bases, with 12 bases left between them. Germline V gives CDR1 SGHRS, CDR2 YFSETQ. Sample time point: after dendritic cell vaccination, including at tumor progression/relapse.

Specimen: blood, collected after dendritic cell vaccination. The sequence came from a human donor with glioblastoma. This chain joins TRBV5-1 and TRBJ2-5; D not resolved. CDR3: CASSLMSEWETQYF. The CDR3 DNA reads TGCGCCAGCAGCTTGATGTCCGAGTGGGAGACCCAGTACTTC.